Listed here are 5 T cell receptor beta chains from one sample, sequenced in a study of shared clonotypes between healthy human individuals (dated by TCRdb to the early 2020s). Libraries were built with the immunoSEQ multiplex PCR assay. TCRdb carries this immuneACCESS record with in-frame sequences only. Its versions omit some clonotypes, under half of them owing to an unresolved V gene in the studies checked, with the rest unexplained. The sample table contains 740,000 or so clones; only one count was recorded for around four fifths of them. The ten largest make up 1.5% to 2% of the sample. The sample was memory CD4+ T cells sorted from blood. This specimen's cell subset or site label, per the study, means: CD45RA-negative fraction. These TCRs come from a woman in her 30s in good health.

This clone was recorded many times. The chain recombines TRBV2 with TRBJ2-1; 7 bases align to TRBD2. The V gene's germline CDR1 is SNHLY and CDR2 FYNNEI. With 4 bases clipped from V and 9 bases from J, the junction kept 12 bases outside the gene matches. This CDR3 has 15 amino acids. The CDR3 spells CASSAAPGLLGEQFF. The CDR3 DNA follows: TGTGCCAGCAGTGCGGCCCCGGGACTACTAGGTGAGCAGTTCTTC.

This chain connects TRBV2 to TRBJ2-1; the D gene is possibly TRBD2 (6 bases). Trimming took off 6 bases at V and 6 bases at J, with 15 bases between the two ends. This CDR3 is built from 14 residues. Per the germline V gene, CDR1 is SNHLY and CDR2 is FYNNEI. The CDR3 DNA reads as TGTGCCAGCAGGCCCGGGACTGGGGGCAATGAGCAGTTCTTC. Protein product: CASRPGTGGNEQFF.

This sequence joins TRBV20-1 and TRBJ2-7; no reliable D call. Per the germline V gene, CDR1 is DFQATT and CDR2 is SNEGSKA (reference sequence). The V end lost 2 bases, the J end lost 7 bases, and 3 bases lay between the germline ends. The CDR3 sequence is 9 residues long. In DNA, the CDR3 is TGCAGTGCTAGATTAGAGCAGTACTTC. This translates into CSARLEQYF.

The chain has TRBV2 and TRBJ2-7, with D perhaps assigned TRBD1 or TRBD2 (5 bases each). CDR3 size: 11 residues. The germline V gene encodes CDR1 SNHLY and CDR2 FYNNEI. V was trimmed by 7 bases and J by 5 bases, leaving 9 bases between them. The CDR3 coding sequence is TGTGCCAGCAAAGGGACCCACGAGCAGTACTTC. This sequence encodes CASKGTHEQYF.

The V call is TRBV7-9, the J call TRBJ2-1, with D hard to call. Germline loops: CDR1 SEHNR, CDR2 FQNEAQ (reference sequence). The CDR3 sequence is 12 residues long. V was shortened by 4 bases and J by 2 bases, with 3 bases between the two germline ends. In DNA, the CDR3 is TGTGCCAGCAGCTCCGCCTACAATGAGCAGTTCTTC. The encoded protein is CASSSAYNEQFF. The whole variable domain, filled in from reference TRBV7-9 and TRBJ2-1, reads DTGVSQNPRHKITKRGQNVTFRCDPISEHNRLYWYRQTLGQGPEFLTYFQNEAQLEKSRLLSDRFSAERPKGSFSTLEIQRTEQGDSAMYLCASSSAYNEQFFGPGTRLTVL.